The 22 T cell receptor beta chains given below trace back to one sample, sequenced in a study of siplizumab effects on memory and regulatory T cells. Generated by immunoSEQ multiplex PCR, the TCRdb table keeps only in-frame clones and is missing some. The table has about 100,000 clones, about 93% seen once. The sequencing sample was made of Tregs sorted from blood. These receptors all come from a human donor in good health.

The J gene is TRBJ1-2, the V gene TRBV6-1; no definite D call. V was clipped by 2 bases and J by 7 bases, with 14 bases between them. The CDR3 covers 14 residues. Germline-derived CDR1 and CDR2 are MNHNS and SASEGT. CDR3 coding DNA: TGTGCCAGCAGTGAAACCTTGGAGGGTTCTGGCTACACCTTC. Residues: CASSETLEGSGYTF.

The V call is TRBV15, the J call TRBJ1-5; the D gene is possibly TRBD1 (6 bases). The CDR3 contains 17 residues. The V gene's germline CDR1 is LNHNV and CDR2 YYDKDF (reference sequence). Trimming pared 1 base from V and 5 bases from J, leaving 18 bases between. This chain's CDR3 is CATSRALRGWEDQPQHF. The DNA of the CDR3 is TGTGCCACCAGCAGAGCTTTGAGGGGGTGGGAAGATCAGCCCCAGCATTTT. Variable domain in full (rest from reference TRBV15 and TRBJ1-5): DAMVIQNPRYQVTQFGKPVTLSCSQTLNHNVMYWYQQKSSQAPKLLFHYYDKDFNNEADTPDNFQSRRPNTSFCFLDIRSPGLGDTAMYLCATSRALRGWEDQPQHFGDGTRLSIL.

CDR3 nucleotide sequence: TGTGCCTGGAGTGTAGGGGTAGCCGCCTACGAGCAGTACTTC. Protein product: CAWSVGVAAYEQYF. The genes are TRBV30 and TRBJ2-7; D might be TRBD1 (5 bases). Deletions cut 0 bases from V and 2 bases from J, with 11 bases between. The germline gives CDR1 GTSNPN, CDR2 SVGIG (reference sequence). This CDR3 has 14 amino acids.

The V and J genes are TRBV15 and TRBJ2-1; no clear D gene. The CDR3 spans 12 residues. V shed 1 base and J shed 9 bases, with 7 bases lying between them. Germline CDR1 is LNHNV and CDR2 is YYDKDF (reference sequence). CDR3 in DNA: TGTGCCACCAGCAGAGGGGTCAGTGAGCAGTTCTTC. As protein: CATSRGVSEQFF.

The CDR3 protein is CASSLVPGQGAGANVLTF. DNA for the CDR3: TGTGCCAGCAGCTTAGTCCCGGGACAGGGGGCCGGGGCCAACGTCCTGACTTTC. The chain is built from TRBV7-6 and TRBJ2-6; TRBD1 matches at 12 bases. Germline V lookup: CDR1 SGHVS, CDR2 FNYEAQ. The CDR3 has 18 residues. J lost 4 bases, V lost 1 base, and 5 bases had no gene match.

The chain is built from TRBV6-6 and TRBJ2-2; TRBD1 agrees at 9 bases. CDR3 length: 15 residues. The ends lost 6 bases at V and 6 bases at J; junction bases unmatched: 8. In germline, CDR1 is MNHNY, CDR2 SVGAGI (reference sequence). The CDR3 coding sequence is TGTGCCAGCAGACAGGGACAGGGATTGTCCGGGGAGCTGTTTTTT. Its translation is CASRQGQGLSGELFF.

The chain employs TRBV30 and TRBJ2-7; D ambiguous. This CDR3 has 12 amino acids. Deletions cut 2 bases from V and 3 bases from J, with 8 bases between. CDR1 and CDR2 from the germline V gene are GTSNPN and SVGIG (reference sequence). The CDR3 DNA reads TGTGCCTGGAGTCCCCTCAACTACGAGCAGTACTTC. Translation: CAWSPLNYEQYF.

V and J are TRBV27 and TRBJ2-2; 12 positions agree with TRBD1. The V and J ends lost 5 bases and 5 bases, in that order; junction bases with no gene match: 18. The CDR3 runs 20 residues. Germline CDR1 reads MNHEY; CDR2 reads SMNVEV (reference sequence). Here the CDR3 DNA reads TGTGCCAGCAGTCCGAGAACTACACGGGACAGGGGGCCTCGGACCGGGGAGCTGTTTTTT. Its protein product is CASSPRTTRDRGPRTGELFF.

This rearrangement joins TRBV25-1 to TRBJ1-2; D is unresolved. Germline values: CDR1 MGHDK, CDR2 SYGVNS. The germline V and J ends were trimmed by 2 bases and 2 bases, with 12 bases remaining between them. The CDR3 has 15 amino acids. The CDR3 sequence is CASSEVGPINYGYTF. The DNA of the CDR3 is TGTGCCAGCAGTGAAGTAGGGCCAATAAACTATGGCTACACCTTC.

The rearrangement joins TRBV5-1 to TRBJ1-2; D is uncertain. The V gene lost 4 bases and the J gene lost 8 bases, with 15 bases spanning the gap. CDR3 size: 13 residues. From germline, CDR1 is SGHRS and CDR2 YFSETQ. In nucleotides, the CDR3 is TGCGCCAGCAGCACACGGCCTTTTCAGGGCTACACCTTC. Residues: CASSTRPFQGYTF.

The V and J genes are TRBV19 and TRBJ1-3; D is perhaps TRBD1 (6 bases). CDR1 and CDR2 from the germline V gene are LNHDA and SQIVND (reference sequence). This CDR3 region has 12 residues. Trimming pared 5 bases from V and 7 bases from J, leaving 9 bases between. CDR3 nucleotides: TGTGCCAGTAGTCAGGGGTGGAACACCATATATTTT. It translates to CASSQGWNTIYF.

V gene TRBV6-6 combines with J gene TRBJ2-7; D is unresolved. The germline V gene encodes CDR1 MNHNY and CDR2 SVGAGI (reference sequence). CDR3 size: 13 residues. Between the trimmed V and J ends, which lost 0 bases and 2 bases, there was a span of 5 bases. DNA for the CDR3: TGTGCCAGCAGTTACTCGATAACCTACGAGCAGTACTTC. Its translation is CASSYSITYEQYF.

The chain uses TRBV30 and TRBJ2-2, with TRBD1 matching 11 bases. Losses at the gene ends were 3 bases for V and 8 bases for J; bases not matched to a gene: 14. CDR3 length equals 17 residues. Germline CDR1 reads GTSNPN; CDR2 reads SVGIG (reference sequence). In DNA form, the CDR3 reads TGTGCCTGGAGCGCTTTCGGGGGACAGGGGGAATTAGGGGAGCTGTTTTTT. It is translated as CAWSAFGGQGELGELFF.

This chain connects TRBV7-8 to TRBJ1-1, with TRBD1 matching over 7 bases. V was clipped by 1 base and J by 4 bases; unmatched bases: 6. Germline CDR1 SGHVS, CDR2 FQNEAQ. This CDR3 contains 15 residues. CDR3 DNA sequence: TGTGCCAGCAGCTTAGGACAGGGCGGGGGCACTGAAGCTTTCTTT. Translation gives CASSLGQGGGTEAFF. Using reference TRBV7-8 and TRBJ1-1 for the parts outside the CDR3, the full variable domain is GAGVSQSPRYKVAKRGQDVALRCDPISGHVSLFWYQQALGQGPEFLTYFQNEAQLDKSGLPSDRFFAERPEGSVSTLKIQRTQQEDSAVYLCASSLGQGGGTEAFFGQGTRLTVV.

The chain recombines TRBV5-8 with TRBJ2-5, with a possible D match to TRBD2 (5 bases). This CDR3 is built from 14 residues. Germline V gene sequence: CDR1 SGHTS, CDR2 YDEGEE. Trimming left V 5 bases short and J 2 bases short, with 13 bases between. This CDR3 reads CASRRELGQETQYF. CDR3 nucleotides: TGTGCCAGCAGGAGGGAATTGGGGCAAGAGACCCAGTACTTC.

To note about this clone: This may be a read error, as it is one base from a much larger clone. V gene TRBV5-5 combines with J gene TRBJ1-1, with D possibly TRBD1 on 5 matching bases. Germline-derived CDR1 and CDR2 are SGHKS and YYEKEE (reference sequence). V was trimmed by 2 bases and J by 1 base, leaving 6 bases between them. The CDR3 length is 13 residues. CDR3 nucleotide sequence: TGTGCCAGCAGCTTTGACAGGAACACTGAAGCTTTCTTT. Amino acids: CASSFDRNTEAFF.

This clone occurred once. The J gene is TRBJ2-7, the V gene TRBV7-9; D gene ambiguous. Between the trimmed V and J ends, which lost 4 bases and 2 bases, there was a span of 15 bases. CDR3 size: 15 residues. Germline CDR1 and CDR2: SEHNR and FQNEAQ (reference sequence). The CDR3 DNA is TGTGCCAGCAGCTCTTACTCCTCCCGCCCCTACGAGCAGTACTTC. Protein: CASSSYSSRPYEQYF.

The gene calls are TRBV19 and TRBJ1-1; no clear D gene. The CDR3 totals 12 residues. Between the trimmed V and J ends, which lost 9 bases and 6 bases, there was a span of 14 bases. Germline V lookup: CDR1 LNHDA, CDR2 SQIVND (reference sequence). The CDR3 nucleotides read TGTGCCAGCCGAAGTCCAGTCGCTGAAGCTTTCTTT. Residues: CASRSPVAEAFF.

The genes are TRBV4-1 and TRBJ1-5, with D unclear. The CDR3 has 15 amino acids. Per the germline V gene, CDR1 is MGHRA and CDR2 is YSYEKL. The germline V and J ends were trimmed by 1 base and 6 bases, with 13 bases remaining between them. The CDR3 nucleotides read TGCGCCAGCAGCCAAGTCATGGACCACTCTCAGCCCCAGCATTTT. Residues: CASSQVMDHSQPQHF.

V and J are TRBV11-1 and TRBJ1-2, with 8 positions matching TRBD1. The CDR3 is made up of 13 amino acids. The germline V gene has CDR1 SGHAT and CDR2 FQDESV (reference sequence). J gave up 8 bases and V 5 bases, and 7 bases lay outside the gene matches. The chain's CDR3 is CASSQDREGGYTF. As DNA, the CDR3 is TGTGCCAGCAGCCAGGACAGGGAGGGCGGCTACACCTTC.

This chain links TRBV9 with TRBJ2-2; the D call may be TRBD1 or TRBD2 (5 bases each). Trimming shortened V by 5 bases and J by 6 bases, and 17 bases separated the two germline ends. This CDR3 contains 15 residues. Per the germline V gene, CDR1 is SGDLS and CDR2 is YYNGEE. Here the CDR3 DNA reads TGTGCCAGCAGTCCGATTTGGGGGAGAGCCGGGGAGCTGTTTTTT. This codes for CASSPIWGRAGELFF.

J is TRBJ1-2 and V is TRBV6-1; the D is unclear. This CDR3 region has 14 residues. The germline gives CDR1 MNHNS, CDR2 SASEGT. The ends were cut back, 7 bases at V and 0 bases at J, with 12 bases in the middle. CDR3 nucleotides: TGTGCCAGCACCCAATTGGGAGCTAACTATGGCTACACCTTC. Translated, it gives CASTQLGANYGYTF.